This T cell receptor (beta chain) was profiled in a study of blood T cells in healthy people across ages. General study findings and limits: Whereas aged donors had fewer naive CD4+ cells, long-lived donors had more of them and higher diversity.

About this clonotype: Its matching antigen is unknown.

Donors were healthy Caucasian individuals from Russia aged about 6 to 90. A minimum of 6 micrograms of total RNA was extracted per sample. In germline, CDR1 is MDHEN, CDR2 SYDVKM. The V gene lost 6 bases and the J gene lost 5 bases, with 10 bases spanning the gap. There are 12 residues in the CDR3. For the second PCR, which ran for about 7 to 11 cycles, a sample-barcoded 5' primer and a J-beta primer mix were used. Each CDR3 protein is one row after TCRdb ran MiXCR on the 5' RACE reads. Among hundreds of thousands of distinct CDR3 sequences listed, around 48% were seen once. This sequence joins TRBV28 and TRBJ1-2; the D is unclear. The sequenced material came from blood. This receptor was taken from a young man in good health. The CDR3 bases are TGTGCCAGCAGCGTGGAGGTGTATGGCTACACCTTC. This sequence encodes CASSVEVYGYTF.